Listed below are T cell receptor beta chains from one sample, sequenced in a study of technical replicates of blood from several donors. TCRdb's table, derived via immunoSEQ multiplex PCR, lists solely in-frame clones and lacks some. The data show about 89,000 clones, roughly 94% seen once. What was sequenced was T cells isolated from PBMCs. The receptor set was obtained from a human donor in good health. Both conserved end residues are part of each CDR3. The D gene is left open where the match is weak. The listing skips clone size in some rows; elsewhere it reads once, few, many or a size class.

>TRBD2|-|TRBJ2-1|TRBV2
TGTGCCAGCGAAGGGACTAGAAGTCTAGGGCAGTTCTTC
CASEGTRSLGQFF
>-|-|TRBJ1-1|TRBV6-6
TGTGCCAGCAGTTACCAGGGAATGAACACTGAAGCTTTCTTT
CASSYQGMNTEAFF
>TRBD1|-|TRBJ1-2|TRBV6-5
TGTGCCAGCAGTTACTTTTTAGGGGGCAGCTATGGCTACACCTTC
CASSYFLGGSYGYTF
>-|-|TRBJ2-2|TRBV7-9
TGTGCCAGCAGAACAGGGCTGGTCGGGGAGCTGTTTTTT
CASRTGLVGELFF
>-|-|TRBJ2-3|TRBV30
TGTGCCTGGAGTGTCGCGGGGGCCCCCGGGGCGCAGTATTTT
CAWSVAGAPGAQYF
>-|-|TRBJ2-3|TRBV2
TGTGCCAGCCTCCCCTTCCTGAGGGGGGGTAGCACAGATACGCAGTATTTT
CASLPFLRGGSTDTQYF
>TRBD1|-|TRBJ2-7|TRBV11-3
TGTGCCAGCAGCTTAGATCTCCGAACAGGGGACGAGCAGTACTTC
CASSLDLRTGDEQYF
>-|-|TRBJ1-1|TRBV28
TGTGCCAGCAGTTTATCAGGGATGAACACTGAAGCTTTCTTT
CASSLSGMNTEAFF
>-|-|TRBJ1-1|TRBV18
TGTGCCAGCTCACGGGAGTTCAACACTGAAGCTTTCTTT
CASSREFNTEAFF
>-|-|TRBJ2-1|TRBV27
TGTGCCAGCAGTATCGGAGGAATCTCCTACAATGAGCAGTTCTTC
CASSIGGISYNEQFF
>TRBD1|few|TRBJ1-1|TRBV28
TGTGCCATCACAGGGGCCACTGAAGCTTTCTTT
CAITGATEAFF